The table lists the clone carrying this TCR beta chain with many counts. Its cognate antigen is unknown. The data were obtained in a study of T-cell reconstitution after alpha-beta-depleted transplantation in children. Researchers prepared the TCRbeta library using unique molecular identifiers, the study reports. TCRdb reanalysed the PCR reads using MiXCR and keeps one entry per CDR3 protein. The table shows around 200,000 distinct CDR3 sequences, with roughly 18% occurring only once. Findings and caveats of the study: The origin of alpha-beta T cells about two months after transplant was reportedly several hundred expanded graft clones.

CDR3 length equals 13 residues. V was pared by 0 bases and J by 8 bases, with 4 bases of the junction left unmatched. Germline-derived CDR1 and CDR2 are SQVTM and ANQGSEA. This clonotype was obtained from a male patient aged 2 to 10 who had a stem cell transplant for acute lymphoblastic leukemia, so the T cells may come from the graft donor. The sequences come from PBMCs, mostly from graft donor cells, collected 360 days after TCRalphabeta/CD19-depleted stem cell transplant. The chain is built from TRBV29-1 and TRBJ2-1; TRBD2 matches at 7 bases. CDR3 in amino acids: CSVEDEGGDEQFF. The CDR3 DNA reads TGCAGCGTTGAAGATGAGGGAGGGGATGAGCAGTTCTTC.